This T cell receptor beta chain was sequenced in a study of blood T cells in healthy people across ages. The second PCR ran roughly 6 to 11 cycles with a sample-barcoded 5' primer and J-beta primers. TCRdb recomputed calls from the 5' RACE reads with MiXCR, one row per CDR3 protein. The table has around 870,000 distinct CDR3 sequences, around 30% seen once. There are 16 residues in the CDR3. The germline V gene encodes CDR1 SGHAT and CDR2 FQNNGV. V was pared by 5 bases and J by 6 bases, with 11 bases of the junction left unmatched. The clonotype originates from a woman at least 80 years old in good health. Sequenced material: blood. The rearrangement uses TRBV11-2 and TRBJ2-4; 9 positions match TRBD2. The CDR3 coding sequence is TGTGCCAGCAGCCATCCGGTTGTAGCGGGGGCAAACATTCAGTACTTC. Protein sequence: CASSHPVVAGANIQYF. Based on the CDR3 plus reference TRBV11-2 and TRBJ2-4, the full variable domain is EAGVAQSPRYKIIEKRQSVAFWCNPISGHATLYWYQQILGQGPKLLIQFQNNGVVDDSQLPKDRFSAERLKGVDSTLKIQPAKLEDSAVYLCASSHPVVAGANIQYFGAGTRLSVL.